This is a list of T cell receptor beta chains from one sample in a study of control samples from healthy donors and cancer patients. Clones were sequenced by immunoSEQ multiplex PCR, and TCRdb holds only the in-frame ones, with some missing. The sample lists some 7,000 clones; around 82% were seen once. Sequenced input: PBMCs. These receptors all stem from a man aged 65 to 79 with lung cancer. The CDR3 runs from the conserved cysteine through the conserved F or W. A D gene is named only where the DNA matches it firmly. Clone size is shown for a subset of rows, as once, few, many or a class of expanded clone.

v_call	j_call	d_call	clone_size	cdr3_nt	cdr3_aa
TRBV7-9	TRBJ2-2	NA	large	TGTGCCAGCAGCTTAGGCCTCGGGACCGGGGAGCTGTTTTTT	CASSLGLGTGELFF
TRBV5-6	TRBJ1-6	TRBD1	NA	TGTGCCAGCAGCTTTGGGGACAGCCTTAATTCACCCCTCCACTTT	CASSFGDSLNSPLHF
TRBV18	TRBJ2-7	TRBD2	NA	TGTGCCAGCTCACCAATTATACTAGCGGGAGGGGATCTCTACGAGCAGTACTTC	CASSPIILAGGDLYEQYF
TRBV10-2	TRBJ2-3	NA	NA	TGCGCCAGCAGTAGTGGACTTAATACGCAGTATTTT	CASSSGLNTQYF
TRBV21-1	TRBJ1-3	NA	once	TGTGCCAGCAGCCGAGGTCTGACAGGGGGTATTTCTGGAAACACCATATATTTT	CASSRGLTGGISGNTIYF
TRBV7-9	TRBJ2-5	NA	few	TGTGCCAGCAATGGCGGGACCGAACAAGAGACCCAGTACTTC	CASNGGTEQETQYF
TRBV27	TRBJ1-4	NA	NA	TGTGCCAGCAGTCGAGGGGGTGATGAAAAACTGTTTTTT	CASSRGGDEKLFF
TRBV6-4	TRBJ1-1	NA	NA	TGTGCCAGCAGTGACTCAGATTCGAACACTGAAGCTTTCTTT	CASSDSDSNTEAFF
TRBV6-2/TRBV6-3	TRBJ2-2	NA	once	TGTGCCAGCAGTTATAACACGCACGGCGGGAACACCGGGGAGCTGTTTTTT	CASSYNTHGGNTGELFF
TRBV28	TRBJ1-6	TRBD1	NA	TGTGCCAGCAGTCCGGCGACAGGGGACCGGTCACCCCTCCACTTT	CASSPATGDRSPLHF
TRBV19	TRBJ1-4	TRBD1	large	TGTGCCAGTAGTGCCCAGGACAGGTTTAATGAAAAACTGTTTTTT	CASSAQDRFNEKLFF
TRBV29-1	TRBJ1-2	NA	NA	TGCAGCGCCCCGAGGGCAGACACTAACTATGGCTACACCTTC	CSAPRADTNYGYTF
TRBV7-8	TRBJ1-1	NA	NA	TGTGCCAGCAGCTTGAGGCAGGACGGTCGTGAAGCTTTCTTT	CASSLRQDGREAFF
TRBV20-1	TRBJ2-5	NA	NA	TGCAGTGCTAGAGCTTGGGAGACCCAGTACTTC	CSARAWETQYF
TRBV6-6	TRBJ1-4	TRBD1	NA	TGTGCCACCGGGACAGGGGTTAATGAAAAACTGTTTTTT	CATGTGVNEKLFF
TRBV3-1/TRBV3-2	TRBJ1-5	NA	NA	TGTGCCAGCAGCCCGGGACGGCTAGGGAACCAGCCCCAGCATTTT	CASSPGRLGNQPQHF
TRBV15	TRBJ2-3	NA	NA	TGTGCCACCAGCAGAGCCAGGAGCGGCCGCACAGATACGCAGTATTTT	CATSRARSGRTDTQYF
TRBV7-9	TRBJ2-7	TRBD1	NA	TGTGCCAGCAGCTCAGTCCGGGACAGAACCTACGAGCAGTACTTC	CASSSVRDRTYEQYF
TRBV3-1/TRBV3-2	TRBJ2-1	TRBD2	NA	TGTGCCAGCAGTCCTAGCGGGAGGATCAATGAGCAGTTCTTC	CASSPSGRINEQFF
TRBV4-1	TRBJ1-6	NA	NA	TGCGCCAGCAGCCAAATCCCGAGGTTCGGCAGGGGCGGTAATTCACCCCTCCACTTT	CASSQIPRFGRGGNSPLHF
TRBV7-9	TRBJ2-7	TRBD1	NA	TGTGCCAGCAGCCCCACACCCGGGACAGACCACTACGAGCAGTACTTC	CASSPTPGTDHYEQYF
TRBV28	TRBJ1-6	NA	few	TGTGCCAGCAGTTTAGGGCAGGGTGGCAATTCACCCCTCCACTTT	CASSLGQGGNSPLHF
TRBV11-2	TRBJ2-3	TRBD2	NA	TGTGCCAGCAGCTCGGGACTAGCGGGAGGTCGTAGCACAGATACGCAGTATTTT	CASSSGLAGGRSTDTQYF
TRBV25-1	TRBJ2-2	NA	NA	TGTGCCAGCAGTGACACAGCGGACACCGGGGAGCTGTTTTTT	CASSDTADTGELFF
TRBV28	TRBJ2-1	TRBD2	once	TGTGCCAGCAGTTATGCTAGCGGGAGGGCCGACAATGAGCAGTTCTTC	CASSYASGRADNEQFF
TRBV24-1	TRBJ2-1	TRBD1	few	TGTGCCACCAGCAAGGCGGGACAGGGGGCCATTGAGCAGTTCTTC	CATSKAGQGAIEQFF
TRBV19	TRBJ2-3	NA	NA	TGTGCCAGTAGGTTTCAAGGTGTCGATACGCAGTATTTT	CASRFQGVDTQYF
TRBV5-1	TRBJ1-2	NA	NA	TGCGCCAGCAGCTCGGAACAAGTTGGCTACACCTTC	CASSSEQVGYTF
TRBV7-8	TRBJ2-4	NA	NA	TGTGCCAGCAGCTTAGGCCAAGAACTAGCCAAAAACATTCAGTACTTC	CASSLGQELAKNIQYF